The T cell receptor beta chain under discussion was sequenced for a study of tumor-infiltrating lymphocytes in primary liver carcinoma. As for the study in general: Tumors were stage T1-T3 N0M0, roughly 4 to 10 cm across.

The authors made TCR beta cDNA from 400 to 550 ng total RNA with a constant-region primer. Three-round nested multiplex PCR performed with slightly modified ARM-PCR produced the TCR beta libraries. TRBV1-TRBV30 forward primers and a C-beta reverse primer were used in the first two PCR rounds, which each ran for around 11 cycles. Each CDR3 protein is one row after TCRdb ran MiXCR on the multiplex PCR reads. The repertoire holds about 200,000 distinct CDR3 sequences, roughly two thirds seen once, with approximately 7% in the top ten. Looked up from germline, CDR1 is SGHNT and CDR2 is YYREEE (reference sequence). CDR3 size: 13 residues. Unsorted whole blood yielded the blood RNA, and germline DNA was also extracted. Broader study findings: Against blood, tumors held a significantly higher top-250-clone fraction (p = 0.039).

A remark on this clonotype: What it recognizes is unknown. Since a much larger clone is just one base distant, this may be a read error.

The TCR originated in a woman in her fifties or sixties with primary liver carcinoma and hepatitis B virus infection. The sample consisted of peripheral blood. V and J are TRBV5-4 and TRBJ1-6, with D unclear. The CDR3 reads CASNLRGDSPLHF. The CDR3, as DNA: TGTGCCAGCAACTTGCGGGGAGATTCACCCCTCCACTTT.